The T cell receptor (beta chain) under discussion was sequenced for a study of cytomegalovirus exposure and HLA in healthy donors. A multiplex PCR was run with 60 Vbeta primers and 13 Jbeta primers. TCRdb keeps only in-frame clones here, not all; method: immunoSEQ multiplex PCR. The sample shows 90,000 or so clones, approximately 80% of them seen only once. Sequenced material: PBMCs. The origin of this receptor is a woman aged 50 to 60 in good health and CMV-seropositive.

The chain's CDR3 is CASTPPSEQFF. The DNA for the CDR3 is TGTGCCAGCACCCCCCCGTCGGAGCAGTTCTTC. This chain joins TRBV27 and TRBJ2-1, with no clear D. The V end lost 7 bases, the J end lost 10 bases, and 11 bases lay between the germline ends. The germline V gene has CDR1 MNHEY and CDR2 SMNVEV (reference sequence). The CDR3 is 11 residues long.